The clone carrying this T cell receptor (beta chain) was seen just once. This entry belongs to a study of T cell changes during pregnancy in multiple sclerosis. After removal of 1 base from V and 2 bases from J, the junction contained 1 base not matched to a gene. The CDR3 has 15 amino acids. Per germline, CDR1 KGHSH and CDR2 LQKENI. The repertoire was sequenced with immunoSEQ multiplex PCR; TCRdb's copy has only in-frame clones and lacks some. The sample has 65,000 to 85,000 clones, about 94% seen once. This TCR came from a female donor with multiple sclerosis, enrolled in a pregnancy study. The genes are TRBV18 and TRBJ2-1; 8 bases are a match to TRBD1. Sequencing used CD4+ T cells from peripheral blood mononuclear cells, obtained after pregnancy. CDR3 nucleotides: TGTGCCAGCTCACCACAGGACAGGGCCTACAATGAGCAGTTCTTC. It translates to CASSPQDRAYNEQFF. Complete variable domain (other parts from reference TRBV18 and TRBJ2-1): NAGVMQNPRHLVRRRGQEARLRCSPMKGHSHVYWYRQLPEEGLKFMVYLQKENIIDESGMPKERFSAEFPKEGPSILRIQQVVRGDSAAYFCASSPQDRAYNEQFFGPGTRLTVL.